The sequence of this T cell receptor beta chain was determined in a study of human T cells and chemical hapten exposure. At the level of the study: Patch tests applied 0.01% DPC to the upper back, read at 6 days.

Described time point: patch test 2, 6 weeks after DPC sensitization. Treatment in this sample: therapeutic diphenylcyclopropenone sensitization with weekly scalp DPC. The CDR3 covers 15 residues. Germline V gene lookup returns CDR1 SGHVS and CDR2 FNYEAQ. Trimming removed 1 base from V and 7 bases from J, with 17 bases in between. This clonotype was detected only a few times. As originally analysed: Sample TCR counts, which ranged from roughly 23,224 to 750,000, had a median of approximately 96,000. Using its own MiXCR run on the RACE reads, TCRdb lists one record per CDR3 protein. The V and J calls shown here were made by TCRdb, not taken from the authors' results. Here the sample spans approximately 97,000 distinct CDR3 sequences, 10% to 12% being singletons.

This chain joins TRBV7-6 and TRBJ2-7; D is unclear. This TCR came from a woman aged 35 to 49 with alopecia areata. Some clones in this sample may be carry-over from other donors' samples. The sequencing here drew on whole blood, taken in connection with sensitization to the hapten diphenylcyclopropenone (DPC). As DNA, the CDR3 is TGTGCCAGCAGCTTAGAAGCGACGGTTGGCGCGGAGCAGTACTTC. This sequence encodes CASSLEATVGAEQYF.